This TCR beta chain stems from a study of technical replicates of blood from a handful of donors (dated by TCRdb to about 2017). Libraries came from the immunoSEQ multiplex PCR assay. Drawn from immuneACCESS, this table holds only the in-frame rearrangements with V and J called that TCRdb kept. Clones are partly lost; checked studies trace under half to an unresolved V gene and leave the rest unexplained. The sample profile shows roughly 70,000 clones; roughly 93% of them were found once. 0.25% to 0.3% of the sample comes from the top ten. Regarding this clone: Its antigen is not yet known. Per-base qualities were not stored, and no clone one base away is much larger.

The germline V gene supplies CDR1 ENHRY and CDR2 SYGVKD. There are 13 amino acids in the CDR3, from cysteine to phenylalanine inclusive. CDR3 DNA is the only sequence kept; it has 39 bases, read in frame from the first base. For this chain, trimming is 6 bases at the V end and 3 bases at the J end, and the number of junction bases without a gene match is 2. This chain joins TRBV10-3 to TRBJ2-7; TRBD1 matches 10 bases in the middle. The sequenced sample consisted of T cells isolated from PBMCs. This receptor was obtained from a human donor in good health. The CDR3 corresponds to CAISRDRGYEQYF. Read as DNA, the sequence is TGTGCCATCAGCCGGGACAGGGGCTACGAGCAGTACTTC.